This record concerns one TCR beta chain sequence. The specificity of this receptor is unknown. No much larger clonotype is one base removed from it; base qualities were not supplied. The sample belongs to a study of shared clonotypes between healthy human individuals (dated by TCRdb to the early 2020s). Background for the entire study: The cohort included three men and two women between 18 and 49 years of age. Each donor's leukapheresis produced roughly between roughly 0.85 and 9.5 billion PBMCs. Libraries were prepared and TCR repertoires were sequenced by different laboratories using diverse techniques, in order to increase sequencing depth and limit assay-specific biases. Blood TCR repertoires of roughly 5 healthy adults were deeply sequenced to estimate repertoire size and the extent of clonotype sharing between individuals. For each donor, CD4 naive and CD4 memory were each run on three plates, CD8 naive on two plates, and CD8 memory on one plate. Study-wide findings and limitations: Estimated clonotype richness was generally larger for naive than for memory subsets. Sampling was restricted to blood, and TCR repertoires in tissue are likely to differ from TCR repertoires in blood. The small number of donors limited the genetic and exposure-history diversity represented. Compared with non-shared clonotypes, the clonotypes found in all four sorted-subset donors had higher generation probabilities. Sharing across a few donors was observed for about 5% of naive CD4, over 3% of naive CD8, 2% to 2.5% of memory CD4, and around 0.44% of memory CD8 clonotypes. Pairwise subsampling led to the expectation that sequencing depth would affect the degree of clonotype sharing among donors. Even with the large sequencing depth, rarefaction of the sorted-subset datasets indicated that sequencing was incomplete.

CD8 naive samples consisted of CD45RO-negative cells that were positively selected for CCR7, yielding a CD45RA+CCR7+ population without TemRA cells. Donors were healthy HIV-negative adults with no recently reported acute infections or vaccinations. Only Caucasian adults living in Nashville, Tennessee, USA were represented among the donors. Blood was obtained by leukapheresis, after which PBMCs were separated by Ficoll-Histopaque density gradient centrifugation and cryopreserved in liquid nitrogen vapor phase. Purity and quantity of every magnetically sorted T cell population were checked by analytical flow cytometry. From each sorted fraction, genomic DNA was isolated and quantified by UV absorbance on a Nanodrop 2000c. CDR1 and CDR2, per the germline V gene, are SGDLS and YYNGEE. The CDR3 sequence holds 15 residues, the cysteine and phenylalanine included. Of all the DNA, just the CDR3 is kept, 45 bases in frame from base 1. V and J lose 5 bases and 1 base, and a span of 14 bases separates them.

TCR CDR3 regions were amplified from genomic DNA by multiplex PCR using the deep immunoSEQ assay. For each cell subset, the extracted genomic DNA was distributed evenly across all wells of several immunoSEQ 96-well plates, and each plate served as one replicate. For sorted subsets, 200 to 250 ng of genomic DNA, equivalent to some 30,000 T cell genomes, went into each replicate PCR. Purified libraries were measured with a Qubit 3.0 fluorometer, size-checked on a Bioanalyzer 2100, and measured again with the KAPA Library Quantification kit. Each immunoSEQ 96-well plate was sequenced on its own single-read 150-cycle Illumina NextSeq 550 flow cell. In the source study's methods: Because the immunoSEQ output held only junctional sequences and lacked quality scores, the filtering could not match the filtering applied to full-length reads. Sequences were annotated with PyIR, a Python wrapper for IgBLAST v1.9, using IMGT germline references to assign V/J genes and CDR3. Reads were removed for weak V/J assignments (E-value above 1e-6), missing CDR3, stop codons, out-of-frame junctions, or ambiguous translated residues. V3J clonotypes were defined as sequences sharing an identical inferred V gene, J gene, and CDR3 amino acid sequence. Percentage overlap between repertoires was calculated by dividing the number of shared unique clonotypes by the size of the smaller repertoire. Richness of each repertoire was evaluated using RTK rarefaction, the Chao1 estimator, and Recon v2.1 estimates of unobserved clonotypes. Generation probabilities were computed with OLGA for all TCRbeta clonotypes obtained by the gDNA method from a few donors. The clones in this table, taken by TCRdb from immuneACCESS, are in-frame only. Not every clone is retained; where verified, under half of the shortfall comes from an unresolved V gene, and the cause of the rest is unknown. From that table come the V and J calls and clone size; the DNA was used to work out D and trimming. Within this sample are some 2 million clones, with around 96% of them counted one time only. The top ten clonotypes cover around 1.2% of the sample.

The V gene is TRBV9 and the J gene is TRBJ2-3; TRBD1 is a weak D gene call, 6 bases matching. The clonotype originates from a man between 18 and 29 years old in good health. The sample consisted of naive CD8+ T cells sorted from blood. Taken with the paper, the label for cell subset or site translates to: CD45RA+CCR7+. The CDR3 protein sequence reads: CASRLGQPRTDTQYF. Read as DNA, the sequence is TGTGCCAGCAGATTGGGACAACCACGCACAGATACGCAGTATTTT.